These 23 T cell receptor beta chains were all obtained from the same sample, sequenced in a study of beta chain features in type 1 diabetes. General observations from the study: Type 1 diabetes patients had moderately but significantly shorter TCRB CDR3s in all four CD4+ subsets.

Antigen specificity for these receptors is unknown. The authors reverse transcribed all of the isolated RNA, so sequencing captured expressed TCRB transcripts. TCRdb's copy holds only in-frame clones and misses some; the assay was immunoSEQ multiplex PCR. The sample has about 700,000 clones; 13% are singletons. Sequencing used naive CD4+ T cells from blood. The receptors were gathered from a man aged 18 to 29 with type 1 diabetes.

The chain is built from TRBV6-1 and TRBJ1-2, with D tentatively TRBD1 (5 bases). With 0 bases removed from V and 4 bases from J, the gap between germline ends came to 12 bases. Germline V gene sequence: CDR1 MNHNS, CDR2 SASEGT. The CDR3 has 15 residues. The CDR3 loop is CASSEARGDGYGYTF. The CDR3 DNA is TGTGCCAGCAGTGAAGCGCGGGGCGATGGCTATGGCTACACCTTC.

The chain joins TRBV2 to TRBJ2-5, with 10 bases matching TRBD2. The CDR3 is 14 amino acids. CDR1 and CDR2 (germline): SNHLY, FYNNEI. With 6 bases clipped from V and 4 bases from J, the junction kept 5 bases outside the gene matches. The CDR3 here is CASRAGGPRETQYF. The CDR3, as DNA: TGTGCCAGCAGAGCGGGGGGGCCGCGAGAGACCCAGTACTTC.

This clone has only a few counts. The chain uses TRBV28 and TRBJ2-7, with 7 bases fitting TRBD1. CDR1 MDHEN and CDR2 SYDVKM come from the germline V gene. V gave up 11 bases and J gave up 2 bases; unmatched junction bases: 12. The CDR3 extends over 14 amino acids. CDR3 nucleotide sequence: TGTGCCTCCCGAAGTAGGGACAGTACCTACGAGCAGTACTTC. This sequence encodes CASRSRDSTYEQYF.

The rearrangement joins TRBV11-2 to TRBJ1-1, with D tentatively TRBD1 (6 bases). Trimming pared 5 bases from V and 3 bases from J, leaving 22 bases between. The CDR3 sequence is 17 residues long. The germline gives CDR1 SGHAT, CDR2 FQNNGV. The CDR3 DNA reads TGTGCCAGCAGCCCCCTGGGCCGGGACATCTCTCACACTGAAGCTTTCTTT. Encoded protein: CASSPLGRDISHTEAFF.

The table lists this clone with a few counts. This sequence joins TRBV4-1 and TRBJ2-7; D uncertain. V gave up 0 bases and J gave up 7 bases, with 7 bases separating them. The germline V gene encodes CDR1 MGHRA and CDR2 YSYEKL. The CDR3 runs to 12 residues. The CDR3 sequence: CASSQDLEEQYF. The CDR3 region has the DNA TGCGCCAGCAGCCAAGATTTGGAGGAGCAGTACTTC.

A remark on this clone: The sample carries other DNA sequences with the same CDR3. The J gene is TRBJ1-3, the V gene TRBV30; no clear D gene. The CDR3 has 12 amino acids. Trimming removed 4 bases from V and 1 base from J, with 5 bases in between. Germline lookup yields CDR1 GTSNPN and CDR2 SVGIG (reference sequence). The CDR3 sequence: CAWTASGNTIYF. The CDR3 nucleotides read TGTGCCTGGACGGCTTCTGGAAACACCATATATTTT.

This clone was seen more than once but under ten times. This chain uses TRBV4-1 with TRBJ2-5; TRBD2 matches 9 bases. From germline, CDR1 is MGHRA and CDR2 YSYEKL. This CDR3 comprises 17 residues. Unmatched junction bases numbered 6, after V lost 0 bases and J lost 1 base. The CDR3 nucleotides read TGCGCCAGCAGCCAAGATAAGGCTAGCGGGGCCCAAGAGACCCAGTACTTC. Amino acid sequence: CASSQDKASGAQETQYF.

The chain joins TRBV7-9 to TRBJ1-5; tentatively, D is TRBD1 (5 bases). With 5 bases removed from V and 4 bases from J, the gap between germline ends came to 9 bases. The CDR3 has 13 amino acids. Germline lookup yields CDR1 SEHNR and CDR2 FQNEAQ (reference sequence). The chain's CDR3 is CASSTDRNQPQHF. CDR3 DNA sequence: TGTGCCAGCAGCACCGACAGAAATCAGCCCCAGCATTTT.

The chain is built from TRBV4-2 and TRBJ2-3; possible D gene TRBD1, 5 bases. The CDR3 loop spans 15 amino acids. In germline, CDR1 is LGHNA, CDR2 YNFKEQ. V dropped 4 bases and J dropped 6 bases, with 17 bases sitting between them. The CDR3 DNA reads TGTGCCAGCAGCCGCCAAACAGGAGAGTCGGATACGCAGTATTTT. It is translated as CASSRQTGESDTQYF.

This clone was seen only a few times. The chain combines TRBV7-9 with TRBJ2-5; D perhaps matches TRBD1 (6 bases). The ends were cut back, 4 bases at V and 5 bases at J, with 11 bases in the middle. The germline gives CDR1 SEHNR, CDR2 FQNEAQ (reference sequence). The CDR3 is 13 residues long. For the CDR3, the DNA is TGTGCCAGCAGCTCCCAGGGGTCGGAGACCCAGTACTTC. It is translated as CASSSQGSETQYF.

This clone has more than one count but fewer than ten. This chain joins TRBV5-4 and TRBJ2-7, with 11 nucleotides matching TRBD1. This CDR3 comprises 15 residues. Germline-derived CDR1 and CDR2 are SGHNT and YYREEE (reference sequence). The ends lost 3 bases at V and 5 bases at J; junction bases unmatched: 7. The CDR3, as DNA: TGTGCCAGCAGCTGGGGGACAGGGGGTCCCAACGAGCAGTACTTC. Its translation: CASSWGTGGPNEQYF.

This clone was seen a handful of times. Mismatch with germline at one junction end may stem from a read error. The chain couples TRBV6-5 to TRBJ2-7, with 9 bases matching TRBD1. The CDR3 spans 13 residues. The germline gives CDR1 MNHEY, CDR2 SVGAGI. CDR3 coding DNA: TGTGCCATCAGTTGGGACAGGGAGGACGAGCAGTACTTC. Residues: CAISWDREDEQYF.

This rearrangement joins TRBV30 to TRBJ1-1; D unclear. Germline loops: CDR1 GTSNPN, CDR2 SVGIG (reference sequence). This CDR3 spans 15 amino acids. The V and J ends lost 1 base and 0 bases respectively, with 12 bases between them. CDR3 DNA: TGTGCCTGGAGTGACCCCCAGGATCTGAACACTGAAGCTTTCTTT. As protein: CAWSDPQDLNTEAFF.

The chain joins TRBV4-1 to TRBJ1-4, with 8 bases fitting TRBD1. The CDR3 has 14 amino acids. Germline values: CDR1 MGHRA, CDR2 YSYEKL. The V segment lost 2 bases and the J segment 8 bases; nucleotides outside the gene matches: 4. CDR3 nucleotides: TGCGCCAGCAGCCAACCAAGGACAGGGGAAAAACTGTTTTTT. Translating gives CASSQPRTGEKLFF.

The CDR3 DNA is TGCAGCGTCTCGACAGACCCGAATTCACCCCTCCACTTT. Encoded protein: CSVSTDPNSPLHF. The V gene is TRBV29-1, the J gene TRBJ1-6, with D possibly matching TRBD1 (5 bases). Per the germline V gene, CDR1 is SQVTM and CDR2 is ANQGSEA. This CDR3 has 13 amino acids. With 6 bases removed from V and 7 bases from J, the gap between germline ends came to 13 bases. The full variable domain, in which reference TRBV29-1 and TRBJ1-6 provide the parts outside the CDR3, is SAVISQKPSRDICQRGTSLTIQCQVDSQVTMMFWYRQQPGQSLTLIATANQGSEATYESGFVIDKFPISRPNLTFSTLTVSNMSPEDSSIYLCSVSTDPNSPLHFGNGTRLTVT.

The V and J genes are TRBV6-6 and TRBJ1-5; no reliable D call. The germline CDR1 and CDR2 sequences are MNHNY and SVGAGI (reference sequence). This CDR3 has 13 amino acids. V lost 0 bases and J 6 bases, leaving 6 bases between the germline ends. This CDR3 is CASSYSTPQPQHF. DNA of the CDR3: TGTGCCAGCAGTTACTCGACCCCTCAGCCCCAGCATTTT.

The table lists this clone with a few counts. The chain joins TRBV6-4 to TRBJ1-1; D unclear. The CDR3 is 11 residues long. The V and J ends lost 3 bases and 11 bases respectively, with 10 bases between them. In germline, CDR1 is MRHNA, CDR2 SNTAGT. Here the CDR3 reads CASSEGRMAFF. The CDR3 coding sequence is TGTGCCAGCAGTGAGGGGAGGATGGCTTTCTTT.

The rearrangement joins TRBV14 to TRBJ2-5; 7 positions agree with TRBD2. This CDR3 is 14 amino acids long. The ends lost 4 bases at V and 2 bases at J; junction bases unmatched: 4. Germline CDR1 and CDR2: SGHDN and FVKESK. The CDR3 spells CASSPGLVQETQYF. As DNA, the CDR3 is TGTGCCAGCAGCCCTGGACTAGTTCAAGAGACCCAGTACTTC.

Only a few counts were recorded for this clone. The CDR3 reads CASSLEPPGNEQFF. CDR3 nucleotides: TGTGCCAGCAGCTTAGAACCCCCGGGCAATGAGCAGTTCTTC. The genes are TRBV7-9 and TRBJ2-1; D gene uncertain. Germline assignment: CDR1 SEHNR and CDR2 FQNEAQ (reference sequence). V was shortened by 1 base and J by 6 bases, with 10 bases between the two germline ends. The length of the CDR3 is 14 residues. Looking up the rest from reference TRBV7-9 and TRBJ2-1 gives the full variable domain: DTGVSQNPRHKITKRGQNVTFRCDPISEHNRLYWYRQTLGQGPEFLTYFQNEAQLEKSRLLSDRFSAERPKGSFSTLEIQRTEQGDSAMYLCASSLEPPGNEQFFGPGTRLTVL.

Of note for this clone: The same CDR3 is also encoded by other DNA sequences in this sample. V usage is TRBV30 and J usage is TRBJ1-1, with D hard to call. Germline assignment: CDR1 GTSNPN and CDR2 SVGIG (reference sequence). The CDR3 sequence is 11 residues long. Trimming shortened V by 3 bases and J by 1 base, and 3 bases separated the two germline ends. CDR3 region: CAWRPNTEAFF. In DNA, the CDR3 is TGTGCCTGGAGACCGAACACTGAAGCTTTCTTT.

The chain links TRBV6-5 to TRBJ2-7; TRBD1 agrees at 7 bases. CDR1 is MNHEY, CDR2 SVGAGI, per germline. CDR3 length equals 15 residues. After removal of 5 bases from V and 2 bases from J, the junction contained 9 bases not matched to a gene. CDR3 DNA sequence: TGTGCCAGCAGTCGTGGACAGGAGTTACCCTACGAGCAGTACTTC. This translates into CASSRGQELPYEQYF.

This clone appeared a few times. The chain carries TRBV5-4 and TRBJ1-1, with TRBD1 matching over 7 bases. V dropped 4 bases and J dropped 1; count of bases not matched to a gene: 7. CDR3 length: 15 amino acids. Germline assignment: CDR1 SGHNT and CDR2 YYREEE (reference sequence). CDR3 sequence reads: CASSPGGQTNTEAFF. Here the CDR3 DNA reads TGTGCCAGCAGCCCGGGGGGACAGACGAACACTGAAGCTTTCTTT.

The chain employs TRBV7-2 and TRBJ1-2; 10 bases agree with TRBD1. Germline-derived CDR1 and CDR2 are SGHTA and FQGNSA. The CDR3 extends over 13 amino acids. J lost 8 bases, V lost 6 bases, and 6 bases had no gene match. The CDR3 DNA is TGTGCCAGCAGAGCCGGGACAGGGGAAGGCTACACCTTC. As protein: CASRAGTGEGYTF.